This TCR beta chain was observed in a study of glioma-infiltrating T cells. General study points: Only very few CDR3 sequences appeared in both tissue and blood. Non-neoplastic patients had below-expected tissue-blood divergence, while all gliomas exceeded expectation.

With respect to this clonotype: No antigen is known for it.

V lost 4 bases, J lost 0 bases, and 6 bases stayed unmatched. CDR1 WNHNN and CDR2 SYGVQD come from the germline V gene (reference sequence). The CDR3 has 16 residues. TCR alpha and beta CDR3 regions were amplified from RNA using iRepertoire nested multiplex PCR. TCRdb passed the multiplex PCR reads through MiXCR, listing each CDR3 protein once. The sample lists about 410,000 distinct CDR3 sequences, about two fifths occurring once. The receptor was derived from a human donor with low-grade glioma or glioblastoma, undergoing nonglioma brain surgery, or in good health (not recorded which). Sequenced input: glioma tissue, nonneoplastic brain tissue, or PBMCs (not recorded which). This sequence joins TRBV10-1 and TRBJ2-1; 7 nucleotides match TRBD1. CDR3 region: CASSGRQGSSYNEQFF. The CDR3 DNA reads TGCGCCAGCAGTGGAAGACAGGGAAGCTCCTACAATGAGCAGTTCTTC.